Listed here are 14 T cell receptor beta chains from one sample, sequenced in a study of blood T cell repertoires in COVID-19. This table comes from immunoSEQ multiplex PCR, and its TCRdb copy is limited to in-frame clones, with some not included. The sample includes 350,000 to 450,000 clones, 89% of them seen just once. The sequenced sample consisted of peripheral blood. The origin of the receptors is a man aged 35-49 years with acute or convalescent COVID-19.

The J gene is TRBJ1-2, the V gene TRBV3-1 (or the pseudogene TRBV3-2), with TRBD1 as a possible D gene (5 bases). The V gene lost 0 bases and the J gene lost 7 bases, with 15 bases spanning the gap. The germline V gene encodes CDR1 LGHDT and CDR2 YNNKEL (reference sequence). This CDR3 region has 15 residues. The CDR3 DNA follows: TGTGCCAGCAGCCAAGACGTGGGTAGGAGGGGTGGCTACACCTTC. This gives the protein CASSQDVGRRGGYTF.

The rearrangement links TRBV6-2 or TRBV6-3 to TRBJ2-5; TRBD1 matches at 7 bases. Losses at the gene ends were 0 bases for V and 2 bases for J; bases not matched to a gene: 15. This CDR3 region has 19 residues. The germline V gene has CDR1 MNHEY and CDR2 SVGEGT. CDR3 region: CASSYSMDRSSGTQETQYF. The CDR3 DNA is TGTGCCAGCAGTTACTCTATGGACAGGAGTTCTGGTACACAAGAGACCCAGTACTTC.

J is TRBJ2-1 and V is TRBV10-1; the D gene is possibly TRBD1 (6 bases). The germline V gene has CDR1 WNHNN and CDR2 SYGVQD (reference sequence). V lost 2 bases and J lost 1, with 9 bases in between. This CDR3 spans 15 amino acids. The CDR3 DNA sequence: TGCGCCAGCAGTGAGGCAGGGGTGTCCTACAATGAGCAGTTCTTC. This sequence encodes CASSEAGVSYNEQFF.

This clone was picked up a small number of times. The chain joins TRBV5-6 to TRBJ2-1, with TRBD2 identical over 8 bases. Per germline, CDR1 SGHDT and CDR2 YYEEEE. Trimming cost V 4 bases and J 2 bases; bases outside gene matches: 8. This CDR3 has 16 residues. The CDR3 here is CASSQQLAVTYNEQFF. The DNA for the CDR3 is TGTGCCAGCAGCCAGCAACTAGCGGTGACCTACAATGAGCAGTTCTTC.

The CDR3 sequence: CASSPTGMNTEAFF. In nucleotides, the CDR3 is TGTGCCAGCAGCCCGACAGGAATGAACACTGAAGCTTTCTTT. The rearrangement links TRBV27 to TRBJ1-1; D might be TRBD1 (6 bases). The V gene lost 6 bases and the J gene lost 0 bases, with 11 bases spanning the gap. There are 14 residues in the CDR3. CDR1 and CDR2 (germline): MNHEY, SMNVEV (reference sequence).

This rearrangement joins TRBV30 to TRBJ1-4; 10 nucleotides agree with TRBD1. Germline V gene lookup returns CDR1 GTSNPN and CDR2 SVGIG (reference sequence). The CDR3 is 16 residues long. V was pared by 1 base and J by 4 bases, with 6 bases of the junction left unmatched. This CDR3 is CAWSEDGTGVNEKLFF. Written as DNA, the CDR3 is TGTGCCTGGAGTGAGGACGGGACAGGGGTTAATGAAAAACTGTTTTTT.

The chain is built from TRBV28 and TRBJ1-2; D gene uncertain. This CDR3 has 19 amino acids. Germline-derived CDR1 and CDR2 are MDHEN and SYDVKM. Trimming removed 3 bases from V and 1 base from J, with 24 bases in between. CDR3: CASSFHTSRTGSVNYGYTF. The CDR3 bases are TGTGCCAGCAGTTTCCATACATCACGGACGGGAAGCGTTAACTATGGCTACACCTTC.

In this sample, this clone turned up once. V usage is TRBV7-3 and J usage is TRBJ2-3, with TRBD1 matching 7 bases. Trimming cost V 5 bases and J 3 bases; bases outside gene matches: 5. The CDR3 is made up of 14 amino acids. Germline CDR1 is SGHTA and CDR2 is FQGTGA. The CDR3 sequence: CASSPQGVTDTQYF. CDR3 bases: TGTGCCAGCAGCCCTCAGGGGGTTACAGATACGCAGTATTTT. Supplemented by reference TRBV7-3 and TRBJ2-3, the full variable domain reads GAGVSQTPSNKVTEKGKYVELRCDPISGHTALYWYRQSLGQGPEFLIYFQGTGAADDSGLPNDRFFAVRPEGSVSTLKIQRTERGDSAVYLCASSPQGVTDTQYFGPGTRLTVL.

V gene TRBV2 combines with J gene TRBJ1-5; the D gene is possibly TRBD1 (6 bases). Trimming removed 5 bases from V and 1 base from J, with 12 bases in between. This CDR3 has 15 amino acids. Per the germline V gene, CDR1 is SNHLY and CDR2 is FYNNEI. The CDR3 spells CASSSTGLSNQPQHF. The CDR3 DNA is TGTGCCAGCAGTTCTACAGGGCTGAGCAATCAGCCCCAGCATTTT.

This clone was seen a single time. V usage is TRBV7-2 and J usage is TRBJ2-2; TRBD2 matches 7 bases. The J segment lost 4 bases and the V segment lost 3 bases, leaving 5 bases of the junction unmatched. The germline gives CDR1 SGHTA, CDR2 FQGNSA. CDR3 length: 15 amino acids. CDR3 bases: TGTGCCAGCAGCTTTAGGGGCGGGGGCACCGGGGAGCTGTTTTTT. Protein sequence: CASSFRGGGTGELFF.

This clone was recorded once. J is TRBJ1-5 and V is TRBV30; 7 bases map to TRBD1. The CDR3 consists of 14 residues. Germline V gene sequence: CDR1 GTSNPN, CDR2 SVGIG (reference sequence). Unmatched junction bases numbered 8, after V lost 0 bases and J lost 9 bases. This CDR3 is CAWSVSGGIRPQHF. The CDR3 DNA reads as TGTGCCTGGAGTGTTTCAGGGGGTATACGGCCCCAGCATTTT.

There are a few counts of this clone. The chain recombines TRBV9 with TRBJ2-7, with D possibly matching TRBD1 (6 bases). The germline V gene has CDR1 SGDLS and CDR2 YYNGEE. The V and J ends lost 4 bases and 7 bases respectively, with 12 bases between them. This CDR3 contains 12 residues. CDR3: CASSPGVEEQYF. The CDR3, as DNA: TGTGCCAGCAGCCCAGGGGTGGAGGAGCAGTACTTC.

CDR3 sequence: CASSWGQGGGETQYF. The CDR3 bases are TGTGCCAGCAGCTGGGGACAGGGGGGTGGGGAGACCCAGTACTTC. V gene TRBV11-2 combines with J gene TRBJ2-5, with 11 positions matching TRBD1. V lost 4 bases to trimming and J lost 5 bases; unmatched junction nucleotides: 6. Germline values: CDR1 SGHAT, CDR2 FQNNGV. This CDR3 is 15 amino acids long.

The V gene is TRBV13, the J gene TRBJ1-2; 11 nucleotides match TRBD1. Germline loops: CDR1 PRHDT, CDR2 FYEKMQ (reference sequence). V lost 5 bases and J lost 4; bases outside the gene matches: 6. The CDR3 contains 15 residues. CDR3 nucleotide sequence: TGTGCCAGCAGCACCTGGACAGGGGGCGGCTATGGCTACACCTTC. It yields the protein CASSTWTGGGYGYTF.